This T cell receptor (beta chain) was profiled in a study of cytomegalovirus exposure and HLA in healthy donors. The CDR3 sequence is 14 residues long. V lost 3 bases to trimming and J lost 4 bases; unmatched junction nucleotides: 7. CDR1 is SQVTM and CDR2 is ANQGSEA in the germline V gene. The method was immunoSEQ multiplex PCR; TCRdb's version includes in-frame clones alone and lacks a portion of them. This sample carries about 64,000 clones, roughly 89% of them seen once, and the ten largest clones take around 1.5%. The V gene is TRBV29-1, the J gene TRBJ2-7, with 9 bases that match TRBD1. The source is a woman aged 18-35 years in good health and CMV-seronegative. The sample comprised PBMCs. In nucleotides, the CDR3 is TGCAGCGTTGACCCGGGACAGGGTTCGTACGAGCAGTACTTC. Amino acid sequence: CSVDPGQGSYEQYF.